This T cell receptor (beta chain) stems from a study of T cells in Graves' hyperthyroidism and ophthalmopathy. General observations from the study: The model's output predicted ophthalmopathy at a median of 6.5 months prior to onset. Peripheral blood also featured most of the thyroid clonotypes expanded above 0.001.

PBMCs were obtained from 7.5 to 10 ml fresh peripheral blood. CDR3 size: 12 residues. V was pared by 8 bases and J by 3 bases, with 2 bases of the junction left unmatched. Germline-derived CDR1 and CDR2 are LNHDA and SQIVND (reference sequence). Amplified regions were TCR beta CDR3 sequences from RNA transcripts. When the TCR CDR3 underwent first-round RT-PCR, the HTBI primer set was used. In TCRdb, the multiplex PCR reads were re-called with MiXCR into one record per CDR3 protein. The profile shows about 380,000 distinct CDR3 sequences, about 18% of them singletons. Of note for this clonotype: What it binds is not known.

Sequences were obtained from blood. The V call is TRBV19, the J call TRBJ2-7; TRBD1 aligns across 9 bases. This receptor was taken from a man aged 18 to 29 with Graves' ophthalmopathy. In nucleotides, the CDR3 is TGTGCCAGTGGGACAGGGAACTACGAGCAGTACTTC. Translation gives CASGTGNYEQYF.